The 28 T cell receptor beta chains below all came from one sample that was sequenced in a study of blood T cell repertoires in COVID-19. Libraries were prepared by immunoSEQ multiplex PCR; TCRdb keeps only in-frame clonotypes and omits some of them. The sample lists 60,000 to 85,000 clones, roughly 84% occurring once. The sample taken for sequencing was peripheral blood. All receptors come from a man older than 75 with acute or convalescent COVID-19.

The chain has TRBV11-3 and TRBJ2-2, with TRBD1 as a possible D gene (5 bases). The CDR3 consists of 13 residues. Trimming left V 5 bases short and J 8 bases short, with 12 bases between. Germline V CDR1 and CDR2: SGHNT, YENEEA. CDR3 in amino acids: CASSPRQSGELFF. The CDR3 DNA reads TGTGCCAGCAGCCCGCGACAGAGTGGGGAGCTGTTTTTT.

This sequence joins TRBV2 and TRBJ2-5; 7 bases are a match to TRBD2. This CDR3 has 14 residues. Germline V gene lookup returns CDR1 SNHLY and CDR2 FYNNEI. V was pared by 2 bases and J by 4 bases, with 4 bases of the junction left unmatched. The CDR3 spells CASSEQGGGETQYF. The DNA for the CDR3 is TGTGCCAGCAGTGAACAGGGCGGGGGAGAGACCCAGTACTTC.

In this sample, this clone turned up once. The rearrangement joins TRBV5-4 to TRBJ2-4, with 7 bases aligning to TRBD1. J gave up 3 bases and V 4 bases, and 10 bases lay outside the gene matches. This CDR3 is built from 16 residues. Per germline, CDR1 SGHNT and CDR2 YYREEE (reference sequence). CDR3 residues: CASSHQLGGGKNIQYF. The CDR3 bases are TGTGCCAGCAGCCACCAACTAGGGGGCGGCAAAAACATTCAGTACTTC. Full variable domain (missing parts from reference TRBV5-4 and TRBJ2-4): ETGVTQSPTHLIKTRGQQVTLRCSSQSGHNTVSWYQQALGQGPQFIFQYYREEENGRGNFPPRFSGLQFPNYSSELNVNALELDDSALYLCASSHQLGGGKNIQYFGAGTRLSVL.

The rearrangement links TRBV18 to TRBJ2-1; D gene uncertain. The CDR3 runs 11 residues. Trimming left V 5 bases short and J 10 bases short, with 9 bases between. Germline values: CDR1 KGHSH, CDR2 LQKENI. For the CDR3, the DNA is TGTGCCAGCTCAGATCTGAGAGAGCAGTTCTTC. Amino acids: CASSDLREQFF.

The chain employs TRBV7-2 and TRBJ2-2; D is perhaps TRBD1 (5 bases). Germline loops: CDR1 SGHTA, CDR2 FQGNSA. CDR3 length equals 16 residues. Trimming pared 5 bases from V and 2 bases from J, leaving 15 bases between. The CDR3 reads CASSPQVQVNTGELFF. The DNA of the CDR3 is TGTGCCAGCAGCCCCCAAGTACAGGTCAACACCGGGGAGCTGTTTTTT.

CDR3 loop: CASTPRQPRVGYTF. In nucleotides, the CDR3 is TGTGCCAGTACCCCGAGACAGCCCCGTGTCGGCTACACCTTC. This sequence joins TRBV19 and TRBJ1-2; perhaps TRBD1 as D (5 bases). The CDR3 runs 14 residues. Trimming pared 7 bases from V and 8 bases from J, leaving 20 bases between. From germline, CDR1 is LNHDA and CDR2 SQIVND (reference sequence).

The chain couples TRBV3-1 (or the pseudogene TRBV3-2) to TRBJ1-2; D is undetermined. Trimming left V 1 base short and J 4 bases short, with 4 bases between. This CDR3 contains 12 residues. Germline V lookup: CDR1 LGHDT, CDR2 YNNKEL (reference sequence). This chain's CDR3 is CASSQGLYGYTF. The CDR3 DNA sequence: TGTGCCAGCAGCCAAGGGCTCTATGGCTACACCTTC.

The chain is built from TRBV2 and TRBJ1-2, with D possibly being TRBD1 (5 bases). CDR3 length: 15 residues. Germline V gene data show CDR1 as SNHLY and CDR2 as FYNNEI. V was clipped by 2 bases and J by 2 bases, with 12 bases between them. As DNA, the CDR3 is TGTGCCAGCAGTGAACGAGGCAGGGTAAACTATGGCTACACCTTC. Amino acid sequence: CASSERGRVNYGYTF.

The chain joins TRBV28 to TRBJ1-4; 7 bases line up with TRBD1. Germline V gene data show CDR1 as MDHEN and CDR2 as SYDVKM. This CDR3 spans 14 amino acids. V trimming: 6 bases; J trimming: 11 bases; junction bases outside the gene matches: 12. CDR3 residues: CASSHPRQGGKLFF. In DNA form, the CDR3 reads TGTGCCAGCAGCCACCCGCGACAGGGAGGCAAACTGTTTTTT.

The rearrangement uses TRBV6-5 and TRBJ1-1; TRBD1 is a possible D gene (6 bases). CDR1 MNHEY and CDR2 SVGAGI come from the germline V gene. V was trimmed by 2 bases and J by 3 bases, leaving 10 bases between them. This CDR3 comprises 14 residues. The CDR3 DNA reads TGTGCCAGCAGTTACGGGGGCACGTACACTGAAGCTTTCTTT. This codes for CASSYGGTYTEAFF.

The J gene is TRBJ2-5, the V gene TRBV18; D perhaps matches TRBD1 (7 bases). V dropped 3 bases and J dropped 4 bases, with 15 bases sitting between them. From germline, CDR1 is KGHSH and CDR2 LQKENI. The CDR3 covers 15 residues. The CDR3: CASSPQGGQGETQYF. The CDR3 DNA sequence: TGTGCCAGCTCACCGCAGGGGGGCCAGGGAGAGACCCAGTACTTC.

The rearrangement uses TRBV6-5 and TRBJ2-1; perhaps TRBD1 as D (5 bases). The germline V gene has CDR1 MNHEY and CDR2 SVGAGI. This CDR3 has 14 amino acids. Trimming removed 6 bases from V and 0 bases from J, with 9 bases in between. CDR3 sequence: CASRAGISYNEQFF. The CDR3 nucleotides are TGTGCCAGCAGGGCAGGGATCTCCTACAATGAGCAGTTCTTC.

The rearrangement uses TRBV7-9 and TRBJ2-7, with a tentative D call TRBD1 (6 bases). Germline CDR1 reads SEHNR; CDR2 reads FQNEAQ (reference sequence). Trimming removed 0 bases at V and 2 bases at J, with 11 bases between. The CDR3 has 15 residues. As DNA, the CDR3 is TGTGCCAGCAGCTTAGCGTCAGGGGCACCCTACGAGCAGTACTTC. Its protein is CASSLASGAPYEQYF.

The chain links TRBV5-1 to TRBJ2-7; D perhaps matches TRBD1 (6 bases). V was clipped by 5 bases and J by 5 bases, with 17 bases between them. Germline loops: CDR1 SGHRS, CDR2 YFSETQ. This CDR3 is 14 amino acids long. CDR3: CASRNPTGSNEQYF. The CDR3 bases are TGCGCCAGCAGAAACCCGACAGGATCCAACGAGCAGTACTTC.

This rearrangement joins TRBV30 to TRBJ1-1, with 10 bases identical to TRBD1. CDR3 size: 15 residues. V shed 0 bases, J shed 5 bases, and the junction held 6 bases outside the gene matches. Germline V lookup: CDR1 GTSNPN, CDR2 SVGIG (reference sequence). The CDR3 spells CAWSVRQGARTEAFF. The CDR3 DNA reads as TGTGCCTGGAGTGTGCGACAGGGGGCGAGGACTGAAGCTTTCTTT.

V usage is TRBV19 and J usage is TRBJ2-3; 9 nucleotides agree with TRBD2. Germline V CDR1 and CDR2: LNHDA, SQIVND (reference sequence). The CDR3 covers 15 residues. The junction had 9 bases not matched to a gene; V was cut back by 3 bases and J by 8 bases. CDR3 nucleotides: TGTGCCAGTAGTATCACGGGGGCGCGGGGGGGTACGCAGTATTTT. Its translation: CASSITGARGGTQYF.

The gene calls are TRBV11-2 and TRBJ1-5, with a possible D match to TRBD1 (5 bases). The ends were cut back, 3 bases at V and 5 bases at J, with 11 bases in the middle. This CDR3 has 14 amino acids. Per germline, CDR1 SGHAT and CDR2 FQNNGV. In DNA, the CDR3 is TGTGCCAGCAGCTTTGCAGGGCTGGATCAGCCCCAGCATTTT. It codes for CASSFAGLDQPQHF. Drawing the rest from reference TRBV11-2 and TRBJ1-5, the complete variable domain is EAGVAQSPRYKIIEKRQSVAFWCNPISGHATLYWYQQILGQGPKLLIQFQNNGVVDDSQLPKDRFSAERLKGVDSTLKIQPAKLEDSAVYLCASSFAGLDQPQHFGDGTRLSIL.

Only one count was recorded for this clone. The rearrangement joins TRBV5-6 to TRBJ2-2; 7 nucleotides align to TRBD1. The junction had 13 bases not matched to a gene; V was cut back by 4 bases and J by 1 base. Germline V gives CDR1 SGHDT, CDR2 YYEEEE. The CDR3 sequence is 18 residues long. The CDR3 loop reads CASSPDRGQVWNTGELFF. The CDR3 DNA reads as TGTGCCAGCAGCCCCGACCGAGGACAGGTCTGGAACACCGGGGAGCTGTTTTTT.

The chain recombines TRBV4-1 with TRBJ2-5; TRBD1 matches 7 bases. The CDR3 spans 15 residues. With V trimmed by 3 bases and J by 4 bases, 8 bases remained unmatched. CDR1 and CDR2 (germline): MGHRA, YSYEKL. The CDR3 coding sequence is TGCGCCAGCAGCCAGGTGACCGCAGGGGGAGAGACCCAGTACTTC. This gives the protein CASSQVTAGGETQYF.

This chain uses TRBV10-3 with TRBJ1-2, with D uncertain. Between the trimmed V and J ends, which lost 3 bases and 2 bases, there was a span of 16 bases. Germline V CDR1 and CDR2: ENHRY, SYGVKD. CDR3 size: 16 residues. The CDR3 bases are TGTGCCATCAGTGAAGCGGGAAAAACAATGAACTATGGCTACACCTTC. Its translation: CAISEAGKTMNYGYTF.

The CDR3 loop reads CASSFRQGPNNEQFF. DNA for the CDR3: TGTGCCAGCAGCTTCCGACAGGGGCCGAACAATGAGCAGTTCTTC. The chain links TRBV9 to TRBJ2-1; 8 bases are shared with TRBD1. CDR1 is SGDLS, CDR2 YYNGEE, per germline. The junction had 8 bases not matched to a gene; V was cut back by 4 bases and J by 5 bases. The length of the CDR3 is 15 residues.

The chain combines TRBV7-9 with TRBJ2-2; 8 positions match TRBD1. Germline CDR1 reads SEHNR; CDR2 reads FQNEAQ (reference sequence). The CDR3 loop spans 14 amino acids. V dropped 9 bases and J dropped 6; count of bases not matched to a gene: 9. The CDR3 loop is CASSGTGDSGELFF. Here the CDR3 DNA reads TGTGCCAGTTCCGGGACAGGAGATTCCGGGGAGCTGTTTTTT.

The chain combines TRBV6-2 or TRBV6-3 with TRBJ1-1, with 7 bases that match TRBD1. Germline CDR1 and CDR2: MNHEY and SVGEGT. V was clipped by 0 bases and J by 3 bases; unmatched bases: 10. This CDR3 spans 17 amino acids. For the CDR3, the DNA is TGTGCCAGCAGTTACTCATCGAGGGGGCGCGAGGACACTGAAGCTTTCTTT. Its protein product is CASSYSSRGREDTEAFF.

J is TRBJ1-3 and V is TRBV5-1; TRBD1 matches 11 bases. Germline CDR1 SGHRS, CDR2 YFSETQ. This CDR3 spans 19 amino acids. The trim removed 4 bases at V and 0 bases at J, leaving 12 bases unmatched. CDR3 protein: CASSRRPGQGVPSGNTIYF. The CDR3 DNA follows: TGCGCCAGCAGCCGAAGGCCGGGACAGGGGGTTCCCTCTGGAAACACCATATATTTT. Variable domain in full (rest from reference TRBV5-1 and TRBJ1-3): KAGVTQTPRYLIKTRGQQVTLSCSPISGHRSVSWYQQTPGQGLQFLFEYFSETQRNKGNFPGRFSGRQFSNSRSEMNVSTLELGDSALYLCASSRRPGQGVPSGNTIYFGEGSWLTVV.

This chain links TRBV9 with TRBJ2-1, with 9 nucleotides matching TRBD2. In germline, CDR1 is SGDLS, CDR2 YYNGEE. The CDR3 contains 15 residues. Germline trimming cut 4 bases from V and 2 bases from J; bases unmatched to any gene: 4. The CDR3 nucleotides are TGTGCCAGCAGCCCTAGCGGGGAAACCTACAATGAGCAGTTCTTC. Translated, it gives CASSPSGETYNEQFF.

The chain carries TRBV19 and TRBJ1-1; 10 bases are shared with TRBD1. The length of the CDR3 is 14 residues. V trimming: 4 bases; J trimming: 6 bases; junction bases outside the gene matches: 5. The V gene's germline CDR1 is LNHDA and CDR2 SQIVND (reference sequence). The CDR3 DNA follows: TGTGCCAGTAGTAAAGGGGACAGGGGATCTGAAGCTTTCTTT. It is translated as CASSKGDRGSEAFF.

The chain employs TRBV19 and TRBJ2-2; the D gene is possibly TRBD1 (6 bases). The germline CDR1 and CDR2 sequences are LNHDA and SQIVND (reference sequence). This CDR3 region has 14 residues. The V end was cut by 8 bases, the J end by 0 bases, with 10 bases between. CDR3 in amino acids: CASSGQSNTGELFF. CDR3 nucleotides: TGTGCCAGTTCCGGACAGTCGAACACCGGGGAGCTGTTTTTT. Full variable domain (rest looked up from reference TRBV19 and TRBJ2-2): DGGITQSPKYLFRKEGQNVTLSCEQNLNHDAMYWYRQDPGQGLRLIYYSQIVNDFQKGDIAEGYSVSREKKESFPLTVTSAQKNPTAFYLCASSGQSNTGELFFGEGSRLTVL.

V and J are TRBV3-1 (or the pseudogene TRBV3-2) and TRBJ2-1; 7 bases agree with TRBD2. CDR3 size: 22 residues. Per the germline V gene, CDR1 is LGHDT and CDR2 is YNNKEL (reference sequence). Trimming took 0 bases from V and 0 from J; bases not matched to a gene: 20. The CDR3 region has the DNA TGTGCCAGCAGCCAAGAAACCGCCCGGCGGGAGACTTGGTTAAGCTCCTACAATGAGCAGTTCTTC. It encodes CASSQETARRETWLSSYNEQFF.